This TCR beta chain was recorded in a study of T-cell reconstitution after alpha-beta-depleted transplantation in children. Preparing the TCRbeta library involved the use of unique molecular identifiers. TCRdb analysed the PCR reads with MiXCR anew, one entry per CDR3 protein. The data contain 600,000 to 700,000 distinct CDR3 sequences, roughly 17% of them singletons. The CDR3 contains 17 residues. Sample: PBMCs from the stem cell graft donor, taken from the stem cell graft. The rearrangement links TRBV21-1 to TRBJ2-7; the table's D gene call, TRBD1, was not cross checked with the DNA. TRBV21-1 corresponds to a pseudogene. The receptor's source is a human donor who donated a stem cell graft to a child with acute myeloid leukemia. The CDR3 is CAPRGTYRAFTGLEQYF. Here the CDR3 DNA reads TGTGCCCCTCGGGGGACTTACAGGGCTTTTACAGGACTCGAGCAGTACTTC.